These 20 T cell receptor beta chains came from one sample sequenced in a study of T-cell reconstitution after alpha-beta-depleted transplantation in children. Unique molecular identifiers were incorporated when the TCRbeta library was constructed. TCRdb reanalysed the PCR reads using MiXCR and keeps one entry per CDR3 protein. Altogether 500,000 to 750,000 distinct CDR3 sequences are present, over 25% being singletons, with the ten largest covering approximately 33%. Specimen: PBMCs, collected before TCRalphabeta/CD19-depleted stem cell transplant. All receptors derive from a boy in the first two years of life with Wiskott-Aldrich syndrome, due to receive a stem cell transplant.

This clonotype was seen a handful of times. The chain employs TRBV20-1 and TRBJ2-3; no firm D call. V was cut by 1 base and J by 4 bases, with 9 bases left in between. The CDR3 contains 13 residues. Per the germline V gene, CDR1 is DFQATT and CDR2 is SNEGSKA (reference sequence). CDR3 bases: TGCAGTGCTAGAGCGAAAGGTGCAGATACGCAGTATTTT. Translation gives CSARAKGADTQYF.

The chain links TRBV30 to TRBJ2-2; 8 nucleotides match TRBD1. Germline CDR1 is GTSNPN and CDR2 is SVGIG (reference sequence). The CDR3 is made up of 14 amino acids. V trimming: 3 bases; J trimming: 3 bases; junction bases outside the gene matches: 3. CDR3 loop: CAWRQGVDTGELFF. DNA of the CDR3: TGTGCCTGGAGACAGGGGGTTGACACCGGGGAGCTGTTTTTT.

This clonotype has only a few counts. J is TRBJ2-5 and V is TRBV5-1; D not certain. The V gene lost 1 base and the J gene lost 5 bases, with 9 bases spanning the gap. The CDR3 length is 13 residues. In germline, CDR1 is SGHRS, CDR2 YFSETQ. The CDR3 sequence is CASSLNYRETQYF. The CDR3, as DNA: TGCGCCAGCAGCTTGAACTACCGGGAGACCCAGTACTTC.

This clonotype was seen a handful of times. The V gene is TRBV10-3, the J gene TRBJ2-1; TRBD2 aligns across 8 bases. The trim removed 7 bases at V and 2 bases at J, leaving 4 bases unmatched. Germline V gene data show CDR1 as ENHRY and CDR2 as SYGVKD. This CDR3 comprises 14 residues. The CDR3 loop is CAITAGVTYNEQFF. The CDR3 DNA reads TGTGCCATCACAGCGGGAGTGACCTACAATGAGCAGTTCTTC.

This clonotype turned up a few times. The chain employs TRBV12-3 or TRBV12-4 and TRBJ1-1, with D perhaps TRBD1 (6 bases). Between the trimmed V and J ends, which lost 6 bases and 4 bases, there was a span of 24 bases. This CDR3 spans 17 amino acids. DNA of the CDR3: TGTGCCAGCAGCCCAAGGACAGTGCGGCTTAGTAGCACTGAAGCTTTCTTT. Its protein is CASSPRTVRLSSTEAFF.

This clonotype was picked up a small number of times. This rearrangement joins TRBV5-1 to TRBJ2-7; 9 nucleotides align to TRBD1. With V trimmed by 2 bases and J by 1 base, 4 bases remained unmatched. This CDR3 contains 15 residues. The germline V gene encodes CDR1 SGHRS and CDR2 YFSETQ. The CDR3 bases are TGCGCCAGCAGCTTAGGGGACAGGGAGTCCTACGAGCAGTACTTC. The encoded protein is CASSLGDRESYEQYF.

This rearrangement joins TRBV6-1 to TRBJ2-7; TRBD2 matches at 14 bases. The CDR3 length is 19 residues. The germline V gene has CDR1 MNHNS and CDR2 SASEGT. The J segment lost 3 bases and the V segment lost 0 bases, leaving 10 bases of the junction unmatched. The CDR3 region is CASSEAWTKGTSGSYEQYF. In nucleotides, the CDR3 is TGTGCCAGCAGTGAAGCCTGGACAAAAGGGACTAGCGGGAGCTACGAGCAGTACTTC.

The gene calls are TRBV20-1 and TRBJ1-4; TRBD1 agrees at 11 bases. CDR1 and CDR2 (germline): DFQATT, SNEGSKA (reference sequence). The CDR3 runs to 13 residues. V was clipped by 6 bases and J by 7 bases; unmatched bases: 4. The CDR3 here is CSAAGTGGEKLFF. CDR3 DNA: TGCAGTGCGGCCGGGACAGGGGGTGAAAAACTGTTTTTT.

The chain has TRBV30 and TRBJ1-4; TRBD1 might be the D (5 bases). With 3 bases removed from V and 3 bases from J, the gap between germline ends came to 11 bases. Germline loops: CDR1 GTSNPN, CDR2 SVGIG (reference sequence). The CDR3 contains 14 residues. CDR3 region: CAWRRLGANEKLFF. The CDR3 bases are TGTGCCTGGAGAAGGTTGGGGGCTAATGAAAAACTGTTTTTT.

The CDR3 DNA reads as TGCGCCAGCAGTGAGCTACAGGGGCCCCGGTATGAGCCCCAGCATTTT. Its protein product is CASSELQGPRYEPQHF. The chain carries TRBV10-2 and TRBJ1-5; 7 bases agree with TRBD1. The CDR3 loop spans 16 amino acids. Trimming took 2 bases from V and 8 from J; bases not matched to a gene: 12. Germline assignment: CDR1 WSHSY and CDR2 SAAADI.

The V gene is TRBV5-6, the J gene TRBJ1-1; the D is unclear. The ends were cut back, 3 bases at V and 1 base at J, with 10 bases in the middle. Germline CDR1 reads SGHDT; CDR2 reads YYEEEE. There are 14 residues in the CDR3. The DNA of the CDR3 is TGTGCCAGCAGCTCCTACAGCGCGAACACTGAAGCTTTCTTT. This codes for CASSSYSANTEAFF.

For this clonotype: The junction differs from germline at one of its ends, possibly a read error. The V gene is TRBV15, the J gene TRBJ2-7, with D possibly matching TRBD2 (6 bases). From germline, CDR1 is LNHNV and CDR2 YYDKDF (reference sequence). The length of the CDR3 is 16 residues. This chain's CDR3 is CATSRDLASSSYVQYF. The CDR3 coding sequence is TGTGCCACCAGCAGAGACCTAGCGAGTAGCTCCTACGTGCAGTACTTC.

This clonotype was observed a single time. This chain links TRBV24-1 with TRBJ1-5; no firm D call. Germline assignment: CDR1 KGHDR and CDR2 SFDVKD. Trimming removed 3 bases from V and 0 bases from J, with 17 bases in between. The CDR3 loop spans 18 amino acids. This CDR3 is CATSDQARESNSNQPQHF. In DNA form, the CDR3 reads TGTGCCACCAGTGATCAGGCCCGAGAGTCAAATAGCAATCAGCCCCAGCATTTT.

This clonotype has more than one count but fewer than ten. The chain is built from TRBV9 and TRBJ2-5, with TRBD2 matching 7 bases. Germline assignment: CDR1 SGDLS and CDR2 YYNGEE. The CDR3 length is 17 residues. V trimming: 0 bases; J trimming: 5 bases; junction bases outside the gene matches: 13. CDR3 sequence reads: CASSVGGNRDYSETQYF. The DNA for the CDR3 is TGTGCCAGCAGCGTAGGAGGCAACCGGGACTACTCGGAGACCCAGTACTTC. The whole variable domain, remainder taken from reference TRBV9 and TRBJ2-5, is DSGVTQTPKHLITATGQRVTLRCSPRSGDLSVYWYQQSLDQGLQFLIQYYNGEERAKGNILERFSAQQFPDLHSELNLSSLELGDSALYFCASSVGGNRDYSETQYFGPGTRLLVL.

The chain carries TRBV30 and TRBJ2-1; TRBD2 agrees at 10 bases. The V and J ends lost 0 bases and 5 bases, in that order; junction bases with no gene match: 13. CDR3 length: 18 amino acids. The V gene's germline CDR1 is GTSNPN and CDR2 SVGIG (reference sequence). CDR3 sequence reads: CAWSVFPPKREGDNEQFF. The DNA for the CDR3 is TGTGCCTGGAGTGTATTCCCACCGAAGCGGGAGGGCGACAATGAGCAGTTCTTC.

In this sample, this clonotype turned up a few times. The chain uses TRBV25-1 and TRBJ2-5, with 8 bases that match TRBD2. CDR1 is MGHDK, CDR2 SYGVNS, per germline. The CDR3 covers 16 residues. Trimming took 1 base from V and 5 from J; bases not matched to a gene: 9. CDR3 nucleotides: TGTGCCAGCAGTGAATTATTGGCGGGAGGCAGGGAGACCCAGTACTTC. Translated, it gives CASSELLAGGRETQYF.

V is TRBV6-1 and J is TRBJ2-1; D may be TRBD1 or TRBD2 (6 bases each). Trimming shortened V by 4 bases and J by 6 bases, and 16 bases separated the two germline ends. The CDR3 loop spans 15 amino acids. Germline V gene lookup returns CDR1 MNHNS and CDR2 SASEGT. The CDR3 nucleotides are TGTGCCAGCAGTGGATTAGGGGGGCGATCCAATGAGCAGTTCTTC. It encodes CASSGLGGRSNEQFF.

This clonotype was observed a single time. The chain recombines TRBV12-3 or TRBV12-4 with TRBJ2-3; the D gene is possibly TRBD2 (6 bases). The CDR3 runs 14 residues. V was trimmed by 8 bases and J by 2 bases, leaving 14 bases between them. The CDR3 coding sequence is TGTGCCAGCGTCCGGGAGTTTAACACAGATACGCAGTATTTT. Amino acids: CASVREFNTDTQYF.

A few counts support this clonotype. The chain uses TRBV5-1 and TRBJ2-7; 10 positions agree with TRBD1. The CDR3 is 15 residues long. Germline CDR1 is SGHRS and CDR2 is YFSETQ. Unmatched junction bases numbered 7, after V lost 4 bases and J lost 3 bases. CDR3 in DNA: TGCGCCAGCAGCCTTGGGACAGGGGATATCTACGAGCAGTACTTC. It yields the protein CASSLGTGDIYEQYF.

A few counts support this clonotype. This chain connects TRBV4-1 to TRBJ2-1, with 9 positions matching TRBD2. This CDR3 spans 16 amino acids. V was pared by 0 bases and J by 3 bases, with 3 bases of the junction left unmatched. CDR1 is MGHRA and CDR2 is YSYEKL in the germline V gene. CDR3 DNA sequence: TGCGCCAGCAGCCAAGAAGGGACTAGCAGCTACAATGAGCAGTTCTTC. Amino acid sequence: CASSQEGTSSYNEQFF.